The 18 T cell receptor beta chains presented below share a single source sample, sequenced in a study of blood T cell repertoires in COVID-19 (dated by TCRdb to 2018 to 2021). The library came from the immunoSEQ multiplex PCR assay. The immuneACCESS repertoire file appears here via TCRdb, limited to in-frame rearrangements. These files lack a portion of the clones; in checked studies, under half of the deficit traces to unresolved V genes, and the cause of the others is not known. Present in this sample are 350,000 to 400,000 clones, roughly 90% of which were seen just once. The top ten clones comprise more than 0.85% of the sample. The sample comprised PBMCs or T cells enriched from blood (not recorded which). The source is a woman aged 40 to 50 who had been exposed to COVID-19.

The sample holds a few counts of this clone. The rearrangement links TRBV5-1 to TRBJ2-2; no firm D call. Per germline, CDR1 SGHRS and CDR2 YFSETQ. The CDR3 has 15 amino acids. The V end lost 4 bases, the J end lost 3 bases, and 13 bases lay between the germline ends. The CDR3 region has the DNA TGCGCCAGCAGCCCGTTAGACTTAGACACCGGGGAGCTGTTTTTT. This sequence encodes CASSPLDLDTGELFF.

This chain links TRBV21-1 with TRBJ1-1; the listed D gene, TRBD1, was not tested against the DNA. TRBV21-1 is a pseudogene. This CDR3 spans 15 amino acids. The CDR3 DNA reads as TGTGCCAGCAGCAAAGTCGGGACACCTAACGCTGAAGCTTTCTTT. Protein sequence: CASSKVGTPNAEAFF.

The rearrangement uses TRBV6-4 and TRBJ2-1; 9 bases agree with TRBD2. The CDR3 has 13 residues. The V gene end was trimmed by 4 bases and the J gene end by 8 bases; junction bases not matched to a gene: 3. Germline loops: CDR1 MRHNA, CDR2 SNTAGT. The CDR3: CASSVVAGDEQFF. The CDR3 DNA reads TGTGCCAGCAGTGTTGTAGCGGGAGATGAGCAGTTCTTC.

The chain combines TRBV30 with TRBJ1-2; D not certain. V shed 3 bases and J shed 1 base, with 33 bases lying between them. In germline, CDR1 is GTSNPN, CDR2 SVGIG (reference sequence). This CDR3 spans 21 amino acids. The DNA of the CDR3 is TGTGCCTGGAGCGCCGCAATCGGTGACTACAGAAGAATAGAGGGTAACTATGGCTACACCTTC. Protein sequence: CAWSAAIGDYRRIEGNYGYTF.

V gene TRBV2 combines with J gene TRBJ1-5; 8 nucleotides line up with TRBD1. Germline assignment: CDR1 SNHLY and CDR2 FYNNEI. CDR3 size: 16 residues. With V trimmed by 2 bases and J by 2 bases, 5 bases remained unmatched. CDR3 nucleotide sequence: TGTGCCAGCAGTGAAAGGACAGGGAAGGGCAATCAGCCCCAGCATTTT. Its translation is CASSERTGKGNQPQHF. Full variable domain (missing parts from reference TRBV2 and TRBJ1-5): EPEVTQTPSHQVTQMGQEVILRCVPISNHLYFYWYRQILGQKVEFLVSFYNNEISEKSEIFDDQFSVERPDGSNFTLKIRSTKLEDSAMYFCASSERTGKGNQPQHFGDGTRLSIL.

The chain carries TRBV10-2 and TRBJ2-7, with 11 bases lining up with TRBD2. CDR3 length: 14 residues. Germline V gene sequence: CDR1 WSHSY, CDR2 SAAADI. The V segment lost 7 bases and the J segment 2 bases; nucleotides outside the gene matches: 4. In nucleotides, the CDR3 is TGCGCCAGCAAGGCTAGCGGGGGGCCCTACGAGCAGTACTTC. Amino acid sequence: CASKASGGPYEQYF.

V is TRBV9 and J is TRBJ1-2; D unresolved. V dropped 2 bases and J dropped 8 bases, with 13 bases sitting between them. The CDR3 length is 13 residues. Germline lookup yields CDR1 SGDLS and CDR2 YYNGEE. CDR3 nucleotide sequence: TGTGCCAGCAGCGTTCCCACGAGGGAAGGCTACACCTTC. The encoded protein is CASSVPTREGYTF.

The chain combines TRBV30 with TRBJ2-2; D might be TRBD2 (6 bases). The CDR3 is 13 amino acids. Trimming took 0 bases from V and 4 from J, leaving 6 bases between them. Germline V gene sequence: CDR1 GTSNPN, CDR2 SVGIG (reference sequence). CDR3 region: CAWSVGGTGELFF. The CDR3 DNA sequence: TGTGCCTGGAGTGTGGGGGGCACCGGGGAGCTGTTTTTT.

The V and J genes are TRBV7-6 and TRBJ2-6, with D possibly being TRBD1 (5 bases). The germline gives CDR1 SGHVS, CDR2 FNYEAQ. V gave up 0 bases and J gave up 1 base, with 16 bases separating them. The CDR3 spans 19 residues. The CDR3 sequence is CASSLAPGQAGSGANVLTF. The CDR3 DNA follows: TGTGCCAGCAGCTTAGCCCCAGGACAAGCAGGATCTGGGGCCAACGTCCTGACTTTC.

This rearrangement joins TRBV3-1 (or the pseudogene TRBV3-2) to TRBJ1-1; no definite D call. CDR3 length equals 11 residues. Trimming left V 1 base short and J 8 bases short, with 5 bases between. The germline CDR1 and CDR2 sequences are LGHDT and YNNKEL (reference sequence). In DNA, the CDR3 is TGTGCCAGCAGCCAAGCAAAAGAAGCTTTCTTT. It codes for CASSQAKEAFF.

The chain uses TRBV5-1 and TRBJ2-7, with D possibly being TRBD1 (6 bases). The V and J ends lost 1 base and 2 bases respectively, with 10 bases between them. The CDR3 is 14 amino acids. CDR1 SGHRS and CDR2 YFSETQ come from the germline V gene. The CDR3 bases are TGCGCCAGCAGCTTGAGAGGGGGAACCTACGAGCAGTACTTC. As protein: CASSLRGGTYEQYF.

This chain connects TRBV30 to TRBJ1-5, with D possibly being TRBD1 (5 bases). In germline, CDR1 is GTSNPN, CDR2 SVGIG (reference sequence). The ends were cut back, 8 bases at V and 0 bases at J, with 14 bases in the middle. This CDR3 spans 14 amino acids. CDR3 in amino acids: CAARSGYSNQPQHF. The CDR3, as DNA: TGTGCCGCCCGATCAGGGTATAGCAATCAGCCCCAGCATTTT.

V gene TRBV27 combines with J gene TRBJ1-2; no reliable D call. There are 13 residues in the CDR3. V was shortened by 3 bases and J by 12 bases, with 17 bases between the two germline ends. CDR1 is MNHEY and CDR2 is SMNVEV in the germline V gene (reference sequence). The DNA of the CDR3 is TGTGCCAGCAGTTTTAGGCCCCTCTCGGGAGACACCTTC. It translates to CASSFRPLSGDTF.

The chain recombines TRBV5-1 with TRBJ1-1; D perhaps matches TRBD1 (5 bases). V lost 3 bases, J lost 1 base, and 13 bases lay in between. CDR3 length: 15 amino acids. Germline-derived CDR1 and CDR2 are SGHRS and YFSETQ. The CDR3 is CASSSTRTSNTEAFF. Here the CDR3 DNA reads TGCGCCAGCAGCTCGACCCGGACATCGAACACTGAAGCTTTCTTT.

The rearrangement uses TRBV3-1 (or the pseudogene TRBV3-2) and TRBJ1-4, with D hard to call. CDR1 is LGHDT and CDR2 is YNNKEL in the germline V gene (reference sequence). CDR3 length: 13 residues. Trimming stripped 4 bases from V and 7 bases from J, with 10 bases between. The CDR3 DNA reads TGTGCCAGCAGCCGAATCTCGAGTGAAAAACTGTTTTTT. Its protein product is CASSRISSEKLFF.

The V call is TRBV5-4, the J call TRBJ2-2; 13 positions agree with TRBD2. V shed 3 bases and J 5 bases; nucleotides not matched to a gene: 10. This CDR3 comprises 18 residues. The V gene's germline CDR1 is SGHNT and CDR2 YYREEE (reference sequence). The CDR3 coding sequence is TGTGCCAGCAGCTCCCCCGGACTAGCGGGAGTAGGTACCGGGGAGCTGTTTTTT. It yields the protein CASSSPGLAGVGTGELFF.

The rearrangement links TRBV11-2 to TRBJ1-3; D is unclear. Germline V CDR1 and CDR2: SGHAT, FQNNGV. CDR3 length: 17 residues. V lost 0 bases, J lost 1 base, and 13 bases lay in between. The CDR3 nucleotides are TGTGCCAGCAGCTTAGAGGCGGGTCTAGGTTCTGGAAACACCATATATTTT. The encoded protein is CASSLEAGLGSGNTIYF.

The chain carries TRBV5-1 and TRBJ2-4; 7 bases fit TRBD1. Germline assignment: CDR1 SGHRS and CDR2 YFSETQ. The CDR3 runs 17 residues. V trimming: 3 bases; J trimming: 6 bases; junction bases outside the gene matches: 15. This CDR3 is CASSSRPSGQNLNIQYF. In DNA form, the CDR3 reads TGCGCCAGCAGCTCCCGTCCCTCGGGACAGAACTTAAACATTCAGTACTTC.